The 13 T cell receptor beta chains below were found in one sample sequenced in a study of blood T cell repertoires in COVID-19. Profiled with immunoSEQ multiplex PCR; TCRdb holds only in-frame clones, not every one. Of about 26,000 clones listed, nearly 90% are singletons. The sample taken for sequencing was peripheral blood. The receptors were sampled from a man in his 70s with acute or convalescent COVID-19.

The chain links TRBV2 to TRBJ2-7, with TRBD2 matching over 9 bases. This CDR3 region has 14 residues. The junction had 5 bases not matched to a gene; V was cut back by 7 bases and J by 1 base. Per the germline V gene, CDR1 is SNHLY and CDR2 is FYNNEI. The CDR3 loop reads CASKLSGSSYEQYF. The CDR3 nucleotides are TGTGCCAGCAAACTTAGCGGGAGTTCCTACGAGCAGTACTTC.

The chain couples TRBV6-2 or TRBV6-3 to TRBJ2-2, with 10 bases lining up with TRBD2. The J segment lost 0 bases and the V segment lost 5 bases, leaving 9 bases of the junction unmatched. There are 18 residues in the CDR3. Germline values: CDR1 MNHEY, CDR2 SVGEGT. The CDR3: CASSRTSGDLANTGELFF. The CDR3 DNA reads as TGTGCCAGCAGTAGAACTAGCGGGGACTTAGCGAACACCGGGGAGCTGTTTTTT.

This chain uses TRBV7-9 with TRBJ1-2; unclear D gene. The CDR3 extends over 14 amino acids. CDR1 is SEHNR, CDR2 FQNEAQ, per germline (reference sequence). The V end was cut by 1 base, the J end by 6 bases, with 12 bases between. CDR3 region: CASSLEDNLDGYTF. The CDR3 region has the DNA TGTGCCAGCAGCTTAGAAGACAATCTGGATGGCTACACCTTC.

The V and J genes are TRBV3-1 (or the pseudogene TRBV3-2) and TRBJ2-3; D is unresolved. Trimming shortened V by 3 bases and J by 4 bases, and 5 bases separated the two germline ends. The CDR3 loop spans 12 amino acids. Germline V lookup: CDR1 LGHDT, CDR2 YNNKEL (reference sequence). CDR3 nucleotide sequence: TGTGCCAGCAGCCATTATGCAGATACGCAGTATTTT. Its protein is CASSHYADTQYF.

The CDR3 is CASSVATGGDTQYF. The CDR3 DNA is TGTGCCAGCAGCGTAGCTACGGGGGGAGATACGCAGTATTTT. The genes are TRBV9 and TRBJ2-3, with 7 bases matching TRBD2. V shed 0 bases and J 5 bases; nucleotides not matched to a gene: 3. CDR1 SGDLS and CDR2 YYNGEE come from the germline V gene. The CDR3 is made up of 14 amino acids.

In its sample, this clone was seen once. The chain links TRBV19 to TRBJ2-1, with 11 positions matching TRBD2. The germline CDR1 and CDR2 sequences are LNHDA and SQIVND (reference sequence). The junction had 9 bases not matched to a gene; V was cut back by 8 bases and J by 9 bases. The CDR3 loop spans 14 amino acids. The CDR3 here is CASRFTSGRSEQFF. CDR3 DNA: TGTGCCAGTCGTTTTACTAGCGGGAGAAGTGAGCAGTTCTTC. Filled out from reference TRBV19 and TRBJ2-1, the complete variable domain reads DGGITQSPKYLFRKEGQNVTLSCEQNLNHDAMYWYRQDPGQGLRLIYYSQIVNDFQKGDIAEGYSVSREKKESFPLTVTSAQKNPTAFYLCASRFTSGRSEQFFGPGTRLTVL.

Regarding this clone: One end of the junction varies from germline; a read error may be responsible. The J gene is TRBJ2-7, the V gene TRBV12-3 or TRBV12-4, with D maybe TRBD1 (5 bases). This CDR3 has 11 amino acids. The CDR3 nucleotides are TGTGCCAGCAGTTTATCGACAGACCCGTGGTTC. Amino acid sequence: CASSLSTDPWF.

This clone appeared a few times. The CDR3 nucleotides are TGTGCCATCAGTGCAGCGCTGAACACTGAAGCTTTCTTT. Translating it yields CAISAALNTEAFF. The chain is built from TRBV10-3 and TRBJ1-1; D call uncertain. From germline, CDR1 is ENHRY and CDR2 SYGVKD. This CDR3 region has 13 residues. V was trimmed by 4 bases and J by 0 bases, leaving 6 bases between them.

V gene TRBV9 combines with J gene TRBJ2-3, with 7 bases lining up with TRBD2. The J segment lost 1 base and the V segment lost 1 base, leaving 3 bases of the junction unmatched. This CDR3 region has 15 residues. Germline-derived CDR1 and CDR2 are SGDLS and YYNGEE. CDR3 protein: CASSVWGGGTDTQYF. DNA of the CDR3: TGTGCCAGCAGCGTATGGGGGGGAGGCACAGATACGCAGTATTTT.

The CDR3 is CASSKEVPGKTYEQYF. In nucleotides, the CDR3 is TGTGCCAGCAGCAAAGAGGTCCCAGGTAAAACCTACGAGCAGTACTTC. This chain links TRBV21-1 with TRBJ2-7; TRBD1 is the table's D call, not checked against the DNA. TRBV21-1 is reported as a pseudogene. This CDR3 contains 16 residues.

The CDR3 sequence is CASSRSRDRGYEQYF. The CDR3 region has the DNA TGTGCCAGCAGCCGGTCGCGGGACAGGGGCTACGAGCAGTACTTC. The J gene is TRBJ2-7, the V gene TRBV11-2, with 10 positions matching TRBD1. CDR1 is SGHAT and CDR2 is FQNNGV in the germline V gene. The CDR3 is made up of 15 amino acids. V shed 5 bases and J 3 bases; nucleotides not matched to a gene: 7.

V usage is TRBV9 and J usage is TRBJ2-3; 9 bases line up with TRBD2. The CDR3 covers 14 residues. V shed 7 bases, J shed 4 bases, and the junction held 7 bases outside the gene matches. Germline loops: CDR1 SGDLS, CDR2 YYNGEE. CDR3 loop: CASALAGGADTQYF. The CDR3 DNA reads TGTGCCAGCGCGCTCGCGGGAGGGGCAGATACGCAGTATTTT.

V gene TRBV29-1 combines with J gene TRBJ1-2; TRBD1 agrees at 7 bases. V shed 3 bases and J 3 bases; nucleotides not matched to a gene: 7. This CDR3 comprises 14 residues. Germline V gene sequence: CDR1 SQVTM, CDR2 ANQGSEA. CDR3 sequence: CSVEGVGGYYGYTF. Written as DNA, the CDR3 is TGCAGCGTTGAGGGTGTAGGGGGCTACTATGGCTACACCTTC.